This entry lists 5 T cell receptor beta chains sequenced from one sample in a study of blood T cells in healthy people across ages. With a J-beta primer mix and a sample-barcoded 5' primer, a second PCR ran roughly 6 to 11 cycles. TCRdb reprocessed the 5' RACE reads with MiXCR, giving one entry per CDR3 protein. The table has about 810,000 distinct CDR3 sequences, about 34% seen once. Sequenced input: blood. These receptors all come from a man aged 18 to 29 in good health.

This clonotype was seen repeatedly, ten times or more. V gene TRBV9 combines with J gene TRBJ2-7; 7 nucleotides match TRBD1. The ends lost 0 bases at V and 6 bases at J; junction bases unmatched: 3. The CDR3 has 13 residues. Germline CDR1 is SGDLS and CDR2 is YYNGEE. Here the CDR3 DNA reads TGTGCCAGCAGCGTAGCAGGGGGTGGCGAGCAGTACTTC. Its protein is CASSVAGGGEQYF.

In its sample, this clonotype was seen once. This sequence joins TRBV27 and TRBJ2-5; the D is unclear. CDR1 and CDR2 from the germline V gene are MNHEY and SMNVEV (reference sequence). V dropped 5 bases and J dropped 0 bases, with 7 bases sitting between them. CDR3 length equals 13 residues. The CDR3 DNA sequence: TGTGCCAGCAGTACCTCGTACCAAGAGACCCAGTACTTC. As protein: CASSTSYQETQYF.

This clonotype turned up a few times. This chain joins TRBV30 and TRBJ2-7; the D gene could be TRBD1 or TRBD2 (5 bases each). The germline V and J ends were trimmed by 0 bases and 7 bases, with 13 bases remaining between them. Germline loops: CDR1 GTSNPN, CDR2 SVGIG (reference sequence). CDR3 size: 13 residues. CDR3 DNA sequence: TGTGCCTGGAGTGTATTAAATGGGGGTGAGCAGTACTTC. Protein sequence: CAWSVLNGGEQYF.

On this clonotype: This may stem from a read error, because a much larger clone lies one nucleotide away. The CDR3 region is CASSYSGADTRYF. The CDR3 nucleotides are TGTGCCAGCAGTTACTCCGGGGCAGATACGCGGTATTTT. The rearrangement joins TRBV6-2 or TRBV6-3 to TRBJ2-3; perhaps D is TRBD1 or TRBD2 (5 bases each). This CDR3 spans 13 amino acids. The germline gives CDR1 MNHEY, CDR2 SVGEGT.

This clonotype was seen a handful of times. The chain combines TRBV20-1 with TRBJ1-5; 12 positions match TRBD1. The CDR3 totals 17 residues. Germline CDR1 is DFQATT and CDR2 is SNEGSKA (reference sequence). The CDR3 region has the DNA TGCAGCACAGCTGCGGGACAGGGGGCACCTAAGGATCAGCCCCAGCATTTT. It is translated as CSTAAGQGAPKDQPQHF.